This T cell receptor beta chain was retrieved from a study of chemoradiotherapy in HPV16-positive cancers. The method was immunoSEQ multiplex PCR; TCRdb's version includes in-frame clones alone and lacks a portion of them. The data show about 1,100 clones, approximately 80% seen once. Repertoires were sampled repeatedly during chemoradiotherapy. This TCR came from a human donor with HPV-associated anogenital cancer. This specimen was tumor tissue, taken from a patient who underwent chemoradiotherapy.

The CDR3 DNA follows: TGTGCCAGCAGTGAAGCCCTATATGGCGGGGAGCTGTTTTTT. Its protein product is CASSEALYGGELFF. The chain employs TRBV25-1 and TRBJ2-2, with D uncertain. This CDR3 is built from 14 residues. Germline V CDR1 and CDR2: MGHDK, SYGVNS. V was clipped by 2 bases and J by 7 bases, with 11 bases between them.